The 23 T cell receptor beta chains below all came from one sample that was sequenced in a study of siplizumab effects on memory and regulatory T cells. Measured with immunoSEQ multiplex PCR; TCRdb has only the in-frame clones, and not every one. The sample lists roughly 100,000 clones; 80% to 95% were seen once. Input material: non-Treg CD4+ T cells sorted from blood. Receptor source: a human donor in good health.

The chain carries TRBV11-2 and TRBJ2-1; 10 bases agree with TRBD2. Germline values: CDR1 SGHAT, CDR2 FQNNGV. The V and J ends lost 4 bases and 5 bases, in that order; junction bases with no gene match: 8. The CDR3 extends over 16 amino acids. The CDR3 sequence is CASSSRSGRAHNEQFF. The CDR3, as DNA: TGTGCCAGCAGCTCTAGGAGCGGGAGGGCCCACAATGAGCAGTTCTTC.

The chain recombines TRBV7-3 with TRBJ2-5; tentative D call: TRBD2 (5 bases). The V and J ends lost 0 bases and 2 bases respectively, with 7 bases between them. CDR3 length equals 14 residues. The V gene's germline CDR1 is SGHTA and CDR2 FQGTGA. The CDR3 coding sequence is TGTGCCAGCAGCTTAACGGCGGGTCAAGAGACCCAGTACTTC. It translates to CASSLTAGQETQYF.

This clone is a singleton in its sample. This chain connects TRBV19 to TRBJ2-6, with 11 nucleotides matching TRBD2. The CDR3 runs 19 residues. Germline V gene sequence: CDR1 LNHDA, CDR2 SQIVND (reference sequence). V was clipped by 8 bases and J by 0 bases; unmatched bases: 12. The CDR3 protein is CASGSDRLAGHSGANVLTF. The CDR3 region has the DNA TGTGCCAGTGGATCGGATAGACTAGCGGGACACTCTGGGGCCAACGTCCTGACTTTC.

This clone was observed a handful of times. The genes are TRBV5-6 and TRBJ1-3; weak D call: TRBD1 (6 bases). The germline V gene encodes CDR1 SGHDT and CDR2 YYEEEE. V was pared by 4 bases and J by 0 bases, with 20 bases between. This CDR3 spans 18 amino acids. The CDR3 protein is CASSKYLQGLHSGNTIYF. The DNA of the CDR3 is TGTGCCAGCAGCAAATACTTACAGGGCCTCCACTCTGGAAACACCATATATTTT.

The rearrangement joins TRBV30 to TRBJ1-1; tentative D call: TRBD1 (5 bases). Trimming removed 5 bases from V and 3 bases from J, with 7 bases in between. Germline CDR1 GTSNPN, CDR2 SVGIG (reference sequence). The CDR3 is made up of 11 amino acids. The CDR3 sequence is CAWDSYTEAFF. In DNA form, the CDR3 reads TGTGCCTGGGACAGTTACACTGAAGCTTTCTTT.

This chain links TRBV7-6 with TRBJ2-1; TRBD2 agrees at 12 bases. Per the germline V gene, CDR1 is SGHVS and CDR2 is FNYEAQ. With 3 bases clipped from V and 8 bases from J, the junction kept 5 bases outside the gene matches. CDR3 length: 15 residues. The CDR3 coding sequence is TGTGCCAGCAGCTTTACTAGCGGGAGGTCCTATGAGCAGTTCTTC. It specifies CASSFTSGRSYEQFF.

CDR3 in DNA: TGTGCCAGCAGTCCTTCGACAGGCCCTTCCTACGAGCAGTACTTC. Its protein is CASSPSTGPSYEQYF. The rearrangement links TRBV27 to TRBJ2-7; D is possibly TRBD1 (6 bases). There are 15 residues in the CDR3. Germline CDR1 and CDR2: MNHEY and SMNVEV (reference sequence). The ends were cut back, 5 bases at V and 1 base at J, with 15 bases in the middle.

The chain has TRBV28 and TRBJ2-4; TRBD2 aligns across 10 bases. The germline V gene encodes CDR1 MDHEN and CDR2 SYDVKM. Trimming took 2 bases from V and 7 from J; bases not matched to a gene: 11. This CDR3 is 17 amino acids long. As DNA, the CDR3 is TGTGCCAGCAGTTTACAGCGGGAGGGCCATTCAAAGAACATTCAGTACTTC. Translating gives CASSLQREGHSKNIQYF.

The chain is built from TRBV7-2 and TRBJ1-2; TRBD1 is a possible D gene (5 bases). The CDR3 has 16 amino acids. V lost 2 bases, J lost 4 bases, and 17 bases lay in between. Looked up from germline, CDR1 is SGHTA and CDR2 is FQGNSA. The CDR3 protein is CASSLKAGTSIYGYTF. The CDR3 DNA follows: TGTGCCAGCAGCTTAAAGGCAGGGACCTCTATCTATGGCTACACCTTC. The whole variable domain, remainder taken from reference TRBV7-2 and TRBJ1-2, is GAGVSQSPSNKVTEKGKDVELRCDPISGHTALYWYRQSLGQGLEFLIYFQGNSAPDKSGLPSDRFSAERTGGSVSTLTIQRTQQEDSAVYLCASSLKAGTSIYGYTFGSGTRLTVV.

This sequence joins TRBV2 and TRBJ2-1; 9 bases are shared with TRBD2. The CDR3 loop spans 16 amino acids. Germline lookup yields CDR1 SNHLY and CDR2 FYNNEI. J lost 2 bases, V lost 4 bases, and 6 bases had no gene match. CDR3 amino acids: CASSGLAGFTYNEQFF. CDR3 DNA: TGTGCCAGCAGTGGTCTAGCGGGATTCACCTACAATGAGCAGTTCTTC.

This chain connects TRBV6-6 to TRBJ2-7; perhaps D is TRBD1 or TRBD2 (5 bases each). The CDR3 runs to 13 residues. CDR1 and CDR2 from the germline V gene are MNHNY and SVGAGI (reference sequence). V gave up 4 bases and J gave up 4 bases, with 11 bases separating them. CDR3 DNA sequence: TGTGCCAGCAGTTTCGGGACCGCATACGAGCAGTACTTC. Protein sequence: CASSFGTAYEQYF.

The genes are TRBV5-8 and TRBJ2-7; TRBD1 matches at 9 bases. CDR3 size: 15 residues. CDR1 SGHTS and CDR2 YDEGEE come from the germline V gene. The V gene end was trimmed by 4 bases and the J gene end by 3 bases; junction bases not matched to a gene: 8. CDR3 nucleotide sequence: TGTGCCAGCAGCACCGGGACAGGGAGTTACTACGAGCAGTACTTC. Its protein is CASSTGTGSYYEQYF.

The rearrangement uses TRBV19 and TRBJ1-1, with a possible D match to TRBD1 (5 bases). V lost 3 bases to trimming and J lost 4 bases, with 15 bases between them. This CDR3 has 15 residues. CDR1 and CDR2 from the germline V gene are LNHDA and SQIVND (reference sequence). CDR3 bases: TGTGCCAGTAGTATGGGCCATAGGGGTGGCACTGAAGCTTTCTTT. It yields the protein CASSMGHRGGTEAFF.

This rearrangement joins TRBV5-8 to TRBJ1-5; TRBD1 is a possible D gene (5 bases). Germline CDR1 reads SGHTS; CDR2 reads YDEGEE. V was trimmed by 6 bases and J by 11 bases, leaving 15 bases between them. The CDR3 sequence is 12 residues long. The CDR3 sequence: CASNLMGGSQHF. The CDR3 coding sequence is TGTGCCAGCAACCTAATGGGGGGGTCCCAGCATTTT.

The CDR3 sequence is CASSEGTGTKTQYF. For the CDR3, the DNA is TGTGCCAGCAGTGAGGGGACAGGGACAAAGACGCAGTATTTT. The chain has TRBV6-1 and TRBJ2-3; 9 bases match TRBD1. The CDR3 sequence is 14 residues long. Germline V lookup: CDR1 MNHNS, CDR2 SASEGT. Trimming removed 3 bases from V and 9 bases from J; junction bases left unmatched: 7.

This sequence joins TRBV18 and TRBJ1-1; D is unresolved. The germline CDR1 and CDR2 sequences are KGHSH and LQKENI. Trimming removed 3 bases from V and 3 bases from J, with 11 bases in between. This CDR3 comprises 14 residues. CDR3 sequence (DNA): TGTGCCAGCTCACCGGCAAGGGTTGACACTGAAGCTTTCTTT. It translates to CASSPARVDTEAFF.

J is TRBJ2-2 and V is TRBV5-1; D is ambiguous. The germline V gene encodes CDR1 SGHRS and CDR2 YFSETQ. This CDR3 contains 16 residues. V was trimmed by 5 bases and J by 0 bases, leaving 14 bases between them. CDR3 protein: CASRPTTSANTGELFF. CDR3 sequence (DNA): TGCGCCAGCAGGCCAACGACTTCTGCGAACACCGGGGAGCTGTTTTTT. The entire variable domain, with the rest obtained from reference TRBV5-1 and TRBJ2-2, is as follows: KAGVTQTPRYLIKTRGQQVTLSCSPISGHRSVSWYQQTPGQGLQFLFEYFSETQRNKGNFPGRFSGRQFSNSRSEMNVSTLELGDSALYLCASRPTTSANTGELFFGEGSRLTVL.

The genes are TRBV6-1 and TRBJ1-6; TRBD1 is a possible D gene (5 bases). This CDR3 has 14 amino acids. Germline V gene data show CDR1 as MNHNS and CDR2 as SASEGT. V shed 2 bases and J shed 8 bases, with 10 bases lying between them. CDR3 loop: CASSESRGYSPLHF. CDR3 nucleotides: TGTGCCAGCAGTGAATCAAGGGGCTATTCACCCCTCCACTTT.

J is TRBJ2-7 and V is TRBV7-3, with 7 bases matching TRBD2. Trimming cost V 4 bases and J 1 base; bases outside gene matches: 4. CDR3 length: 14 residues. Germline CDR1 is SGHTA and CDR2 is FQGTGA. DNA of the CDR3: TGTGCCAGCAGCTCCGGACTAGGGTCCTACGAGCAGTACTTC. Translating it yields CASSSGLGSYEQYF.

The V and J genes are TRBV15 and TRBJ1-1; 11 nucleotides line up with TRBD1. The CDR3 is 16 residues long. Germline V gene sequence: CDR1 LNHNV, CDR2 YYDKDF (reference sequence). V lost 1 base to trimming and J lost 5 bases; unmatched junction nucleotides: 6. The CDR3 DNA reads TGTGCCACCAGCAGAGTGTGGACAGGGGGCCCAACTGAAGCTTTCTTT. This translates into CATSRVWTGGPTEAFF.

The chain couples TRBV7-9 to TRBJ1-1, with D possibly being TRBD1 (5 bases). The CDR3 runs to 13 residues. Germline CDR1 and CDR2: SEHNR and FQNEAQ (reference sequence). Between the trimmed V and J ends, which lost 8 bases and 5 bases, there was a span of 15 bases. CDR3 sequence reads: CASVQGPSTEAFF. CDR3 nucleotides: TGTGCCAGCGTTCAGGGACCATCGACTGAAGCTTTCTTT.

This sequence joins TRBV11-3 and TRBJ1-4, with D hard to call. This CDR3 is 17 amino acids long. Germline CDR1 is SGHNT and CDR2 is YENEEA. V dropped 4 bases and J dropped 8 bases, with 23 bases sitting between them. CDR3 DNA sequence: TGTGCCAGCAGCTCGCTCTTATCGTTGGTAGTGAAGGAAAAACTGTTTTTT. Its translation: CASSSLLSLVVKEKLFF.

The CDR3 DNA reads TGTGCGGTACGGCCGAACTCTGGAAACACCATATATTTT. Its translation: CAVRPNSGNTIYF. The rearrangement joins TRBV6-5 to TRBJ1-3; D not resolved. This CDR3 has 13 residues. Germline CDR1 and CDR2: MNHEY and SVGAGI.